These 9 T cell receptor beta chains were all obtained from the same sample, sequenced in a study of cytomegalovirus exposure and HLA in healthy donors. Primers included in the PCR were 60 Vbeta and 13 Jbeta primers. The repertoire was sequenced with immunoSEQ multiplex PCR; TCRdb's copy has only in-frame clones and lacks some. The sample yields over 100,000 clones, 75% to 85% seen once. The sequenced material came from PBMCs. These receptors originate from a woman younger than 30 in good health and CMV-seropositive.

Only a few counts were recorded for this clone. The CDR3 loop reads CASSPRTGETGELFF. The CDR3, as DNA: TGCGCCAGCAGCCCCCGTACAGGGGAGACCGGGGAGCTGTTTTTT. This rearrangement joins TRBV5-1 to TRBJ2-2; 7 nucleotides agree with TRBD1. After removal of 4 bases from V and 5 bases from J, the junction contained 8 bases not matched to a gene. CDR3 size: 15 residues. The V gene's germline CDR1 is SGHRS and CDR2 YFSETQ.

The rearrangement uses TRBV11-2 and TRBJ2-7, with 7 bases fitting TRBD2. The germline V gene encodes CDR1 SGHAT and CDR2 FQNNGV. The J segment lost 6 bases and the V segment lost 0 bases, leaving 8 bases of the junction unmatched. The CDR3 has 15 residues. The CDR3 nucleotides are TGTGCCAGCAGCTTAGATTCAGGGTGGGGGGGCGAGCAGTACTTC. It yields the protein CASSLDSGWGGEQYF.

This clone turned up a few times. The V gene is TRBV28, the J gene TRBJ1-5; D unresolved. Germline V gene lookup returns CDR1 MDHEN and CDR2 SYDVKM. The CDR3 has 13 amino acids. V was pared by 5 bases and J by 0 bases, with 5 bases between. In DNA, the CDR3 is TGTGCCAGCAGTCCCCATAGCAATCAGCCCCAGCATTTT. As protein: CASSPHSNQPQHF. The complete variable domain, with remaining parts taken from reference TRBV28 and TRBJ1-5, reads DVKVTQSSRYLVKRTGEKVFLECVQDMDHENMFWYRQDPGLGLRLIYFSYDVKMKEKGDIPEGYSVSREKKERFSLILESASTNQTSMYLCASSPHSNQPQHFGDGTRLSIL.

V is TRBV10-3 and J is TRBJ2-7; weak D call: TRBD2 (6 bases). The CDR3 has 13 amino acids. The V end was cut by 7 bases, the J end by 6 bases, with 16 bases between. Germline V gene lookup returns CDR1 ENHRY and CDR2 SYGVKD. CDR3 bases: TGTGCCATCAATGGGGCCACCGGGGGCGAGCAGTACTTC. Amino acids: CAINGATGGEQYF.

The rearrangement joins TRBV19 to TRBJ2-7, with 13 bases aligning to TRBD2. V shed 1 base, J shed 7 bases, and the junction held 10 bases outside the gene matches. This CDR3 spans 17 amino acids. From germline, CDR1 is LNHDA and CDR2 SQIVND (reference sequence). The CDR3: CASSIARRLAGGEEQYF. Here the CDR3 DNA reads TGTGCCAGTAGTATAGCAAGGAGACTAGCGGGAGGAGAGGAGCAGTACTTC.

The CDR3 coding sequence is TGTGCCAGCAGTTTCACTGCCACCGGGGAGCTGTTTTTT. Translating it yields CASSFTATGELFF. The chain is built from TRBV2 and TRBJ2-2; D call uncertain. The CDR3 is 13 residues long. Germline V CDR1 and CDR2: SNHLY, FYNNEI. V dropped 5 bases and J dropped 4 bases, with 8 bases sitting between them.

The rearrangement links TRBV12-5 to TRBJ2-7; 8 bases match TRBD2. The CDR3 is 14 residues long. Per the germline V gene, CDR1 is LGHNT and CDR2 is FRNRAP. The ends lost 6 bases at V and 0 bases at J; junction bases unmatched: 4. CDR3 protein: CASGKSGSSYEQYF. The CDR3 DNA reads as TGTGCTAGTGGCAAAAGCGGGAGCTCCTACGAGCAGTACTTC.

The chain couples TRBV7-8 to TRBJ1-2; D is possibly TRBD1 (5 bases). Trimming stripped 1 base from V and 4 bases from J, with 16 bases between. The CDR3 loop spans 16 amino acids. Looked up from germline, CDR1 is SGHVS and CDR2 is FQNEAQ. CDR3 sequence: CASSLEGHPETYGYTF. CDR3 DNA sequence: TGTGCCAGCAGCTTAGAAGGACACCCGGAAACCTATGGCTACACCTTC. Using reference TRBV7-8 and TRBJ1-2 for the parts outside the CDR3, the full variable domain is GAGVSQSPRYKVAKRGQDVALRCDPISGHVSLFWYQQALGQGPEFLTYFQNEAQLDKSGLPSDRFFAERPEGSVSTLKIQRTQQEDSAVYLCASSLEGHPETYGYTFGSGTRLTVV.

This clone showed up just a few times. V usage is TRBV25-1 and J usage is TRBJ1-1; D may be TRBD1 (5 bases). Trimming stripped 10 bases from V and 8 bases from J, with 11 bases between. CDR3 length equals 10 residues. Germline CDR1 and CDR2: MGHDK and SYGVNS. The CDR3 coding sequence is TGTGCCAAGTTTCGACAGGAAGCTTTCTTT. It specifies CAKFRQEAFF.